This T cell receptor beta chain is drawn from a study of a mutant IDH1 vaccine in newly diagnosed glioma. The time point here: baseline, week 1 (first vaccination visit). The treatment is: pre-vaccination baseline after standard-of-care therapy. The donor cohort comprised cases of new WHO grade 3 or 4 IDH1-mutant, ATRX-lost astrocytoma. Sequenced by immunoSEQ multiplex PCR; TCRdb stores in-frame clones only, minus some. The sample includes around 60,000 clones, around 92% of them seen just once. Germline V gene lookup returns CDR1 LGHNA and CDR2 YNFKEQ. The germline V and J ends were trimmed by 0 bases and 8 bases, with 16 bases remaining between them. The CDR3 consists of 16 residues.

The specimen comprised PBMCs, sampled from a glioma patient treated with radiotherapy, temozolomide or both. The chain carries TRBV4-2 and TRBJ1-4, with a possible D match to TRBD1 (5 bases). This clonotype originated in a man aged 50-59 years with glioma. The CDR3 nucleotides read TGTGCCAGCAGCCAAGAAGCCGCAGGGCGCGAGGAAAAACTGTTTTTT. Amino acids: CASSQEAAGREEKLFF.